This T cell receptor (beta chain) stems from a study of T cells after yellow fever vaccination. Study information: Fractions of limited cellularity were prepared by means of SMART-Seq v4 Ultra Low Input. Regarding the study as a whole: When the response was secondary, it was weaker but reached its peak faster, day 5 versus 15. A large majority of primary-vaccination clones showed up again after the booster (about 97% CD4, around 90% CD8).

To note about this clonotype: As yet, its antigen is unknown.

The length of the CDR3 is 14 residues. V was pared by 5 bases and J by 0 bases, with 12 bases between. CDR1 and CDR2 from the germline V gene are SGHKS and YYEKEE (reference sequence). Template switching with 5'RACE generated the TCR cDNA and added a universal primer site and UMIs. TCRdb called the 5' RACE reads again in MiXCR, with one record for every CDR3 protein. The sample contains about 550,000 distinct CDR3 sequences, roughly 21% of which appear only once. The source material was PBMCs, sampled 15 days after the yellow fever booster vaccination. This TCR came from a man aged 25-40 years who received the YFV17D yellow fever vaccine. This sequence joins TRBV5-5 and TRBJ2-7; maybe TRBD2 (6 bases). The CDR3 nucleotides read TGTGCCAGCAGGGATACTAGCAGCTCCTACGAGCAGTACTTC. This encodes CASRDTSSSYEQYF. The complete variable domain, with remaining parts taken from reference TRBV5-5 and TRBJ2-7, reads DAGVTQSPTHLIKTRGQQVTLRCSPISGHKSVSWYQQVLGQGPQFIFQYYEKEERGRGNFPDRFSARQFPNYSSELNVNALLLGDSALYLCASRDTSSSYEQYFGPGTRLTVT.